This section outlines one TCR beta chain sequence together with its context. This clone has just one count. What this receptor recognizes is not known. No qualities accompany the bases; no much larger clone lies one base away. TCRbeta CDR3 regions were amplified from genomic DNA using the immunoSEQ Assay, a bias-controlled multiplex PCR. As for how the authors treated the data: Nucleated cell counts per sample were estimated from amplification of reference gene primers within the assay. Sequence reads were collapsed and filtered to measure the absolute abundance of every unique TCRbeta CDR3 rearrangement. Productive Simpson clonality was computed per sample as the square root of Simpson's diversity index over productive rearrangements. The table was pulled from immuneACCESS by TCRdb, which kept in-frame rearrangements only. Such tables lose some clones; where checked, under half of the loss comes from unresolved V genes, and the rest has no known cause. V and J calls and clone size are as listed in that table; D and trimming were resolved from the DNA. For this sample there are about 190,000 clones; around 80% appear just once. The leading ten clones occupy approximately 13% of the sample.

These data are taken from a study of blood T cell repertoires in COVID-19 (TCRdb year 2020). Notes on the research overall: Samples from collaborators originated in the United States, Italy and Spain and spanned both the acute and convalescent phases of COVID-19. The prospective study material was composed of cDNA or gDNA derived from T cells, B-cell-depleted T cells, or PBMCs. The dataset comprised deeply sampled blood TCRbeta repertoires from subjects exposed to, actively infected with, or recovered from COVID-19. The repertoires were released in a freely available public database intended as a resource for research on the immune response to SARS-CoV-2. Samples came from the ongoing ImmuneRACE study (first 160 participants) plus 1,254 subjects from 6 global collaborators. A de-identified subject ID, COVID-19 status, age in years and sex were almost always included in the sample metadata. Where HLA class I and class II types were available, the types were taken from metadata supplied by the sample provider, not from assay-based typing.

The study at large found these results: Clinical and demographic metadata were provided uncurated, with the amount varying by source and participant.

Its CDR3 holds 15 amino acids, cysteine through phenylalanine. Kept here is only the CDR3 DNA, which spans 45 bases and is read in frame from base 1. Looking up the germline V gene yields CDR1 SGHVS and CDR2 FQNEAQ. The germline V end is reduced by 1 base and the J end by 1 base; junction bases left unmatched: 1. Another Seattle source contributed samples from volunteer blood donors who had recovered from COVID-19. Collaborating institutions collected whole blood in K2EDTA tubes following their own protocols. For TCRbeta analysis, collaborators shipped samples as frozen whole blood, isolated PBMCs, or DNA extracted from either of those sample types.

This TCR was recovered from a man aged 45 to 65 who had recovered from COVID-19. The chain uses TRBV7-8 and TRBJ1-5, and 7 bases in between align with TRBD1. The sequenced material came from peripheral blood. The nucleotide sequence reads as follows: TGTGCCAGCAGCTTAGGGGGACAGAGCAATCAGCCCCAGCATTTT. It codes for CASSLGGQSNQPQHF.